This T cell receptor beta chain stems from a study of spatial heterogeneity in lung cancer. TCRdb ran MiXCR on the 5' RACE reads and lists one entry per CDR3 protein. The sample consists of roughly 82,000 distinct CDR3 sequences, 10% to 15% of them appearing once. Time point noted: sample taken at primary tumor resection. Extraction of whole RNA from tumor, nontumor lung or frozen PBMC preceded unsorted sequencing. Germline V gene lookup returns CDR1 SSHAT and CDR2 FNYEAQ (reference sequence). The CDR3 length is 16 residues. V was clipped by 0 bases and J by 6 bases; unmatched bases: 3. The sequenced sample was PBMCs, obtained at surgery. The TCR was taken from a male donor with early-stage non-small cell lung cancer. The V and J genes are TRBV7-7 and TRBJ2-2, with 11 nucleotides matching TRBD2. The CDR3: CASSLATSGGPGELFF. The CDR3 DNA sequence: TGTGCCAGCAGCTTAGCTACTAGCGGGGGCCCCGGGGAGCTGTTTTTT.